A single T cell receptor beta chain is shown here with its context. V was cut by 3 bases and J by 5 bases, with 9 bases left in between. The CDR3 is 13 amino acids. The germline V gene encodes CDR1 SGDLS and CDR2 YYNGEE. Original processing methods: Estimates of nucleated cell counts were drawn from the amplification of reference gene primers. Only in-frame clones appear in the TCRdb table, and some are missing; sequencing was by immunoSEQ multiplex PCR. For V, J and clone size, that table is used; D and trimming come from the DNA. Of about 370,000 clones listed, more than 80% are singletons. This sample is drawn from a study of blood T cell repertoires in COVID-19. Study information: In each case, the material was cDNA or gDNA derived from T cells, B-cell-depleted T cells, or PBMCs.

Seattle participants joined during active infection and were tracked over time. The clonotype originates from a woman younger than 45 with COVID-19, enrolled during active disease. This chain uses TRBV9 with TRBJ2-1, with a tentative D call TRBD2 (5 bases). The sequencing input was peripheral blood. The CDR3 nucleotides read TGTGCCAGCAGCGAAGCGGTAAACAATGAGCAGTTCTTC. It codes for CASSEAVNNEQFF.